Below are 9 T cell receptor beta chains sequenced from a single sample in a study of regulatory T cells in long-lasting Graves disease. CDR3 regions were amplified by Arm-PCR using iRepertoire HTBI primers to build TCR beta libraries. TCRdb re-called the multiplex PCR reads through MiXCR, storing one row per CDR3 protein. The data contain about 240,000 distinct CDR3 sequences, around 20% of them singletons. Regarding time point: newly diagnosed GD, antithyroid drugs for less than 3 months. RNA isolated from PBMCs was used to make the TCR library. The sample consisted of peripheral blood mononuclear cells (PBMCs), taken at new diagnosis, from a patient treated with antithyroid drugs. Receptors originate from a female donor with Graves disease.

V is TRBV10-1 and J is TRBJ2-5, with D possibly called TRBD1 or TRBD2 (5 bases each). Per germline, CDR1 WNHNN and CDR2 SYGVQD (reference sequence). The CDR3 length is 15 residues. Trimming took 6 bases from V and 5 from J, leaving 19 bases between them. The CDR3 sequence is CASRAGTGSLETQYF. CDR3 in DNA: TGCGCCAGCAGAGCCGGGACGGGGAGTCTGGAGACCCAGTACTTC.

In its sample, this clonotype was seen a few times. A read error may be the cause here, since a much bigger clone is one base away. This sequence joins TRBV11-2 and TRBJ2-1; 11 nucleotides match TRBD2. V was pared by 5 bases and J by 9 bases, with 12 bases of the junction left unmatched. This CDR3 comprises 16 residues. Germline loops: CDR1 SGHAT, CDR2 FQNNGV. In DNA, the CDR3 is TGTGCCAGCAGCGAGACCCTAGCGGGAGGAAAGGGTGAGCAGTTCTTC. It yields the protein CASSETLAGGKGEQFF.

The table lists this clonotype with a few counts. The chain carries TRBV20-1 and TRBJ1-2; a possible D gene is TRBD1 (5 bases). The germline V gene has CDR1 DFQATT and CDR2 SNEGSKA (reference sequence). V lost 6 bases and J lost 7, with 24 bases in between. The CDR3 runs to 15 residues. This CDR3 reads CSASNRAGRMGGYTF. The DNA of the CDR3 is TGCAGTGCGTCAAATCGGGCAGGGAGGATGGGTGGCTACACCTTC.

In this sample, this clonotype turned up many times. The chain employs TRBV20-1 and TRBJ1-4; D is possibly TRBD1 (6 bases). The V gene's germline CDR1 is DFQATT and CDR2 SNEGSKA (reference sequence). This CDR3 contains 13 residues. V lost 3 bases and J lost 6, with 11 bases in between. In nucleotides, the CDR3 is TGCAGTGCTAGGAGGGGGGGATATGAAAAACTGTTTTTT. It encodes CSARRGGYEKLFF.

Ten or more counts support this clonotype. V gene TRBV2 combines with J gene TRBJ1-4, with 12 bases matching TRBD1. Germline lookup yields CDR1 SNHLY and CDR2 FYNNEI. The CDR3 has 14 amino acids. J lost 7 bases, V lost 4 bases, and 1 base had no gene match. In DNA form, the CDR3 reads TGTGCCAGCAGTGCGGGACAGGGGGCTGAAAAACTGTTTTTT. Translating gives CASSAGQGAEKLFF.

There are many counts of this clonotype. For the CDR3, the DNA is TGTGCCAGCATCCTCTCAGGTAAAAACACTGAAGCTTTCTTT. It specifies CASILSGKNTEAFF. V is TRBV12-3 or TRBV12-4 and J is TRBJ1-1; D ambiguous. This CDR3 spans 14 amino acids. The germline V and J ends were trimmed by 7 bases and 2 bases, with 14 bases remaining between them.

The sample holds a few counts of this clonotype. This rearrangement joins TRBV12-3 or TRBV12-4 to TRBJ1-1; D ambiguous. The V end lost 2 bases, the J end lost 5 bases, and 3 bases lay between the germline ends. This CDR3 has 11 residues. CDR3 loop: CASSLKTEAFF. CDR3 in DNA: TGTGCCAGCAGTTTAAAAACTGAAGCTTTCTTT.

This clonotype was picked up many times. The V gene is TRBV7-8, the J gene TRBJ2-7, with D possibly TRBD1 on 5 matching bases. The germline CDR1 and CDR2 sequences are SGHVS and FQNEAQ. This CDR3 has 17 residues. Trimming stripped 5 bases from V and 2 bases from J, with 22 bases between. DNA for the CDR3: TGTGCCAGCAGCATGGGTCTCAAGGGGCAGGGAACCTACGAGCAGTACTTC. Protein product: CASSMGLKGQGTYEQYF.

The chain employs TRBV29-1 and TRBJ1-2, with D perhaps matching TRBD1 (6 bases). Germline CDR1 and CDR2: SQVTM and ANQGSEA. Trimming took off 7 bases at V and 8 bases at J, with 11 bases between the two ends. This CDR3 comprises 10 residues. The CDR3 DNA sequence: TGCAGCGCCGGACAGTTCGGCTACACCTTC. This gives the protein CSAGQFGYTF.